This T cell receptor (beta chain) was identified in a study of monozygotic twins with inflammatory bowel disease. TCRdb re-called the 5' RACE reads and gives one entry per CDR3 protein, without DNA. In total, the table holds about 300,000 distinct CDR3 sequences. This CDR3 contains 16 residues. CDR1 DFQATT and CDR2 SNEGSKA come from the germline V gene (reference sequence). Sequencing was performed on blood. The chain has TRBV20-1 and TRBJ1-1; TCRdb's D gene call, TRBD1, goes unchecked for lack of DNA. The source of this sequence is a human donor with ulcerative colitis or Crohn's disease, or a healthy co-twin of an affected twin (not recorded which). The CDR3 region is CSAREGGALKNTEAFF.